This T cell receptor (beta chain) was found in a study of cytomegalovirus exposure and HLA in healthy donors. Trimming removed 5 bases from V and 10 bases from J; junction bases left unmatched: 3. The germline V gene has CDR1 SGHVS and CDR2 FQNEAQ. The CDR3 sequence is 12 residues long. 60 Vbeta and 13 Jbeta primers were used in PCR. The method was immunoSEQ multiplex PCR; TCRdb's version includes in-frame clones alone and lacks a portion of them. The sample yields around 180,000 clones, under 80% seen once. This receptor was obtained from a woman aged 50 to 60 in good health and CMV-seropositive. What was sequenced was PBMCs. This rearrangement joins TRBV7-8 to TRBJ2-1; 9 positions match TRBD1. The CDR3 sequence: CASSPTGGEQFF. As DNA, the CDR3 is TGTGCCAGCAGCCCTACAGGGGGCGAGCAGTTCTTC.